This TCR beta chain was identified in a study of blood T cell repertoires in COVID-19. The wider study: Spain, Italy and the United States supplied samples that represented acute and convalescent COVID-19. Sample material is recorded as cDNA or gDNA derived from T cells, B-cell-depleted T cells, or PBMCs.

The CDR3 length is 15 residues. From germline, CDR1 is SGHTA and CDR2 FQGNSA. Trimming took 5 bases from V and 6 from J; bases not matched to a gene: 8. Per the authors' pipeline: Estimation of nucleated cell counts was performed using reference gene primer amplification. Assay: immunoSEQ multiplex PCR; the TCRdb copy retains only in-frame clones and omits some. D and trimming were read from the DNA, whereas the V and J calls and clone size are those reported in that table. This sample has just under 350,000 clones; about 93% occur once, and the top ten carry around 3.5%. V and J are TRBV7-2 and TRBJ1-5; 9 bases are a match to TRBD1. Sequenced sample: peripheral blood. This TCR was recovered from a woman between 18 and 29 years old who had recovered from COVID-19. The CDR3 DNA sequence: TGTGCCAGCAGCCTGGACAGGGGTTCTAGTCAGCCCCAGCATTTT. Translating it yields CASSLDRGSSQPQHF.